These T cell receptor beta chains were read from a single sample in a study of TIL therapy for anti-PD-1-resistant metastatic lung cancer. Generated by immunoSEQ multiplex PCR, the TCRdb table keeps only in-frame clones and is missing some. Of about 48,000 clones detected, roughly 70% appear once; the ten largest clones hold around 5.9%. The material was tumor tissue, obtained at baseline. The receptors were gathered from a person aged 25-79 years with non-small cell lung cancer. The CDR3 runs from the conserved cysteine through the conserved F or W. D genes are given only for firm matches. Clone size, where shown, is once, few, many, or a class for clones that have expanded.

d_call	cdr3_length	v_call	clone_size	j_call	cdr3_aa	cdr3_nt
TRBD1	14	TRBV11-2	few	TRBJ1-2	CASSIGTGGYGYTF	TGTGCCAGCAGCATAGGGACAGGGGGATATGGCTACACCTTC
TRBD1	13	TRBV2	.	TRBJ2-3	CASRDRGADTQYF	TGTGCCAGCCGGGACAGGGGTGCAGATACGCAGTATTTT
TRBD1	16	TRBV7-9	.	TRBJ1-5	CASSLASGTENQPQHF	TGTGCCAGCAGCTTAGCCTCCGGGACAGAGAATCAGCCCCAGCATTTT
.	11	TRBV2	few	TRBJ1-1	CASREFTEAFF	TGTGCCAGCAGGGAATTCACTGAAGCTTTCTTT
TRBD1	13	TRBV27	.	TRBJ2-3	CASSITGVKTQYF	TGTGCCAGCAGTATCACAGGGGTAAAAACGCAGTATTTT
.	15	TRBV2	.	TRBJ1-5	CASKREGSGNQPQHF	TGTGCCAGCAAGAGGGAGGGATCGGGCAATCAGCCCCAGCATTTT
.	14	TRBV10-2	.	TRBJ2-1	CASERLSGTREQFF	TGCGCCAGCGAGAGACTAAGCGGTACGCGAGAGCAGTTCTTC
.	14	TRBV6-5	.	TRBJ2-3	CASTAAGRTDTQYF	TGTGCCAGCACGGCGGCAGGTCGCACAGATACGCAGTATTTT
TRBD2	14	TRBV18	.	TRBJ2-1	CASSPRGLVFEQFF	TGTGCCAGCTCACCGAGGGGACTAGTATTTGAGCAGTTCTTC
.	16	TRBV27	.	TRBJ2-7	CASSFSGAGGLYEQYF	TGTGCCAGCAGTTTCAGCGGGGCAGGGGGCCTCTACGAGCAGTACTTC
.	16	TRBV25-1	once	TRBJ1-2	CASSALGGPADYGYTF	TGTGCCAGCAGTGCCCTGGGGGGGCCCGCTGACTATGGCTACACCTTC
.	15	TRBV5-1	.	TRBJ1-1	CASSLEGPTNTEAFF	TGCGCCAGCAGCTTGGAAGGGCCCACGAACACTGAAGCTTTCTTT
.	12	TRBV11-2	few	TRBJ1-1	CASSPTDVEAFF	TGTGCCAGCAGCCCGACCGACGTAGAAGCTTTCTTT
.	17	TRBV27	.	TRBJ2-1	CASSPPTGSLSYNEQFF	TGTGCCAGCAGTCCACCTACCGGGTCCCTCTCCTACAATGAGCAGTTCTTC
.	10	TRBV7-2	.	TRBJ2-5	CASSRETQYF	TGTGCCAGCAGCCGGGAGACCCAGTACTTC
TRBD1	16	TRBV28	few	TRBJ1-5	CASSLGTPGGREPQHF	TGTGCCAGCAGTTTAGGGACCCCAGGGGGCAGGGAGCCCCAGCATTTT
TRBD1	15	TRBV27	once	TRBJ1-5	CASSPRTGLNQPQHF	TGTGCCAGCAGTCCCCGGACAGGACTAAATCAGCCCCAGCATTTT
.	16	TRBV5-1	.	TRBJ2-3	CASSIGTATSTDTQYF	TGCGCCAGCAGCATCGGGACGGCGACTAGCACAGATACGCAGTATTTT
.	14	TRBV6-1	.	TRBJ2-5	CASEDTGRPQTQYF	TGTGCCAGCGAAGATACAGGGCGCCCCCAGACCCAGTACTTC
.	12	TRBV5-6	few	TRBJ1-5	CASSSPNQPQHF	TGTGCCAGCAGCAGTCCGAATCAGCCCCAGCATTTT
TRBD1	15	TRBV5-1	.	TRBJ2-2	CASSSRQGGTGELFF	TGCGCCAGCAGCAGCCGACAGGGGGGTACCGGGGAGCTGTTTTTT
.	14	TRBV6-5	.	TRBJ1-2	CASSSTQGRYGYTF	TGTGCCAGCAGTTCCACACAGGGTCGCTATGGCTACACCTTC
.	14	TRBV6-1	.	TRBJ1-2	CASRVSIANYGYTF	TGTGCCAGCAGAGTTTCAATAGCTAACTATGGCTACACCTTC
.	8	TRBV10-1	few	TRBJ1-3	CARNTIYF	TGCGCCAGAAACACCATATATTTT
.	13	TRBV6-5	.	TRBJ2-7	CASSLGGMYEQYF	TGTGCCAGCAGTCTCGGAGGGATGTACGAGCAGTACTTC
TRBD2	12	TRBV28	.	TRBJ2-1	CASSRLAGFYFF	TGTGCCAGCAGCCGTCTAGCGGGATTTTACTTCTTC
.	16	TRBV5-1	few	TRBJ1-4	CASSLAISPTNEKLFF	TGCGCCAGCAGCTTGGCTATTTCGCCAACTAATGAAAAACTGTTTTTT
TRBD1	13	TRBV19	.	TRBJ2-1	CASSLTGGNEQFF	TGTGCCAGTAGTCTAACAGGGGGCAATGAGCAGTTCTTC
.	15	TRBV5-4	.	TRBJ2-3	CASSWTGATTDTQYF	TGTGCCAGCAGCTGGACCGGGGCCACCACAGATACGCAGTATTTT
.	11	TRBV30	few	TRBJ1-2	CAWSAGRGYTF	TGTGCCTGGAGCGCAGGGAGAGGCTACACCTTC
.	13	TRBV6-1	.	TRBJ1-2	CASSEPTPFGYTF	TGTGCCAGCAGTGAACCGACCCCTTTTGGCTACACCTTC
TRBD2	15	TRBV7-2	.	TRBJ2-7	CASSLLAGVGYEQYF	TGTGCCAGCAGCTTACTAGCGGGAGTTGGCTACGAGCAGTACTTC
.	12	TRBV6-6	.	TRBJ1-2	CASSETERGYTF	TGTGCCAGCAGTGAGACAGAACGTGGCTACACCTTC
.	13	TRBV9	once	TRBJ2-7	CASSVDQRGEQYF	TGTGCCAGCAGCGTAGACCAACGGGGCGAGCAGTACTTC
TRBD1	13	TRBV11-2	few	TRBJ1-2	CASSSGQGLGYTF	TGTGCCAGCAGCTCCGGACAGGGGTTAGGCTACACCTTC
TRBD1	15	TRBV7-9	.	TRBJ2-3	CASRRGQGIADTQYF	TGTGCCAGCAGACGCGGACAGGGTATCGCAGATACGCAGTATTTT
.	11	TRBV19	.	TRBJ1-1	CASRTGRWAFF	TGTGCCAGTAGAACAGGGCGGTGGGCTTTCTTT
.	15	TRBV18	.	TRBJ2-7	CASSPRGGSIYEQYF	TGTGCCAGCTCACCACGAGGGGGATCAATCTACGAGCAGTACTTC
.	13	TRBV19	once	TRBJ1-2	CASKVTRDYGYTF	TGTGCCAGTAAGGTAACTCGGGACTATGGCTACACCTTC
TRBD1	13	TRBV6-5	.	TRBJ2-5	CASHRDSWETQYF	TGTGCCAGCCACCGGGACAGCTGGGAGACCCAGTACTTC
.	16	TRBV7-6	few	TRBJ2-1	CASSLSVGSSYNEQFF	TGTGCCAGCAGCTTGTCTGTGGGCAGCTCCTACAATGAGCAGTTCTTC
.	15	TRBV5-1	.	TRBJ2-1	CASSLWGDSSSEQFF	TGCGCCAGCAGCTTGTGGGGGGATTCTTCAAGCGAGCAGTTCTTC
.	13	TRBV6-1	few	TRBJ1-1	CASGLGANTEAFF	TGTGCCAGTGGGCTCGGGGCCAACACTGAAGCTTTCTTT
.	13	TRBV19	.	TRBJ1-4	CASRGGSNEKLFF	TGTGCCAGTAGGGGGGGGAGTAATGAAAAACTGTTTTTT
.	18	TRBV21-1	.	TRBJ1-5	CASSKERQDIYSNQPQHF	TGTGCCAGCAGCAAAGAGAGACAGGATATATATAGCAATCAGCCCCAGCATTTT
.	16	TRBV27	.	TRBJ1-6	CASSLGQVSYNSPLHF	TGTGCCAGCAGTCTCGGGCAGGTCTCCTATAATTCACCCCTCCACTTT
.	11	TRBV5-6	once	TRBJ2-7	CASSLDRNQYF	TGTGCCAGCAGCTTGGACCGGAATCAGTACTTC
.	14	TRBV6-1	.	TRBJ2-2	CASSDRSETGELFF	TGTGCCAGCAGTGACAGGTCCGAGACCGGGGAGCTGTTTTTT
TRBD1	14	TRBV30	few	TRBJ1-5	CAWSGDRGSQPQHF	TGTGCCTGGAGTGGGGACAGGGGAAGTCAGCCCCAGCATTTT
.	10	TRBV20-1	.	TRBJ1-1	CSARNTEAFF	TGCAGTGCTAGGAACACTGAAGCTTTCTTT
.	13	TRBV27	.	TRBJ1-5	CANRNRENQPQHF	TGTGCCAACCGGAACAGGGAGAATCAGCCCCAGCATTTT
TRBD1	13	TRBV10-2	.	TRBJ1-2	CASSDRGNYGYTF	TGCGCCAGCAGTGACAGGGGGAACTATGGCTACACCTTC
.	15	TRBV5-1	.	TRBJ1-5	CASSLAGWGDQPQHF	TGCGCCAGCAGCTTGGCCGGGTGGGGGGATCAGCCCCAGCATTTT
.	14	TRBV14	.	TRBJ1-1	CASSIQGGRAEAFF	TGTGCCAGCAGCATTCAGGGTGGAAGGGCTGAAGCTTTCTTT
.	14	TRBV10-3	.	TRBJ2-7	CAISGRDFSYEQYF	TGTGCCATCAGTGGGAGGGACTTCTCCTACGAGCAGTACTTC